This T cell receptor beta chain was profiled in a study of Ad26.COV2.S vaccination and SARS-CoV-2 variants. Clones were read by immunoSEQ multiplex PCR, and TCRdb kept only the in-frame ones, dropping some. The table lists 250,000 or so clones, about 83% of them singletons. Treatment of the sample: 19 received Ad26.COV2.S at low or high dose, single or two shots; 5 received placebo; per-sample allocation not given. Sampling took place 63 days after the first vaccine or placebo injection. With 4 bases removed from V and 5 bases from J, the gap between germline ends came to 18 bases. This CDR3 region has 16 residues. The germline V gene has CDR1 SGHRS and CDR2 YFSETQ.

The rearrangement uses TRBV5-1 and TRBJ2-2; D possibly uses TRBD1 or TRBD2 (5 bases each). The sample consisted of peripheral blood, taken in a trial of Ad26.COV2.S vaccine versus placebo. The sequence derives from a person between 18 and 60 years old who received the Ad26.COV2.S COVID-19 vaccine or a placebo. The chain's CDR3 is CASSLPDGAGTGELFF. CDR3 bases: TGCGCCAGCAGCCTACCTGACGGGGCAGGAACCGGGGAGCTGTTTTTT.